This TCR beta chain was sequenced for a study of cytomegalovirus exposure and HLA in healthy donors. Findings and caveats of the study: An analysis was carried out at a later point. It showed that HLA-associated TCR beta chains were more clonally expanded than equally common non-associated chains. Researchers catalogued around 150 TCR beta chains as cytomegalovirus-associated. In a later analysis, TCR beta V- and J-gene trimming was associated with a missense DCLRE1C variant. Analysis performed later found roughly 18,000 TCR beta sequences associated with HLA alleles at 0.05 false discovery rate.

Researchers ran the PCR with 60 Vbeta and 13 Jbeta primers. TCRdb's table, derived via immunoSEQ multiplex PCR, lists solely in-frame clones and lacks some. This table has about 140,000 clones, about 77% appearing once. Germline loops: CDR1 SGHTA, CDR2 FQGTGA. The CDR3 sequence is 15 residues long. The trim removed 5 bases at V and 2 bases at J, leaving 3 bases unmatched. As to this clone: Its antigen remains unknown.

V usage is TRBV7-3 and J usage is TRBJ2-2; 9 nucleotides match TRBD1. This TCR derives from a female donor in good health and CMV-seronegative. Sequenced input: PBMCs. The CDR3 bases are TGTGCCAGCAGCCCGGGACAGGGAAACACCGGGGAGCTGTTTTTT. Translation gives CASSPGQGNTGELFF. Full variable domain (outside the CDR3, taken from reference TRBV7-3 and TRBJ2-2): GAGVSQTPSNKVTEKGKYVELRCDPISGHTALYWYRQSLGQGPEFLIYFQGTGAADDSGLPNDRFFAVRPEGSVSTLKIQRTERGDSAVYLCASSPGQGNTGELFFGEGSRLTVL.